A selection of T cell receptor beta chains follows, all from one sample in a study of T cell repertoires in cytomegalovirus infection. One entry per CDR3 protein, called by TCRdb with MiXCR from the reads. The sample lists about 310,000 distinct CDR3 sequences; around a sixth were seen once. Sequenced sample: PBMCs. The receptors shown here come from a human donor in good health (CMV status not recorded). Some clones in this sample may be carry-over from other donors' samples. Both conserved end residues are part of each CDR3. A D gene is named only where the DNA matches it firmly. Expanded clones get a size class; other rows say once, few or many, or leave the size out.

d_call	clone_size	v_call	j_call	cdr3_nt	cdr3_aa
TRBD1	many	TRBV18	TRBJ2-7	TGTGCCAGCTCACCTGCTATCTCCACAGGGGACAGACTCTACGAGCAGTACTTC	CASSPAISTGDRLYEQYF
TRBD1	-	TRBV2	TRBJ2-7	TGTGCCAGCACCACGACAGGGGGCTTGTACGAGCAGTACTTC	CASTTTGGLYEQYF
-	-	TRBV4-2	TRBJ2-5	TGTGCCAGCAGCCTCGGTCGGAGCGGGCAAGAGACCCAGTACTTC	CASSLGRSGQETQYF
TRBD2	few	TRBV5-6	TRBJ2-4	TGTGCCAGCAGCTTGGGCTTGGGAGGGAACATTCAGTACTTC	CASSLGLGGNIQYF
TRBD1	few	TRBV7-9	TRBJ1-4	TGTGCCAGCCAAACCGCAGGGACAGGGGCTGAAAAACTGTTTTTT	CASQTAGTGAEKLFF
-	-	TRBV11-1	TRBJ1-2	TGTGCCAGCAGCGTATCAGGGGATGGCTACACCTTC	CASSVSGDGYTF
-	-	TRBV19	TRBJ1-1	TGTGCCAGTAGTATAGCCGGGGGCGCGAGGACTGAAGCTTTCTTT	CASSIAGGARTEAFF
-	-	TRBV29-1	TRBJ1-1	TGCAGCGTTTCGGGGACTGAAGCTTTCTTT	CSVSGTEAFF
TRBD2	-	TRBV5-8	TRBJ2-2	TGTGCCAGCAGCTTGGACCGGGGGGGGCCAGTCGGGGAGCTGTTTTTT	CASSLDRGGPVGELFF
-	-	TRBV5-4	TRBJ1-5	TGTGCCAGCAGCTCGGGGGGGGGTAGCAATCAGCCCCAGCATTTT	CASSSGGGSNQPQHF
-	-	TRBV28	TRBJ1-1	TGTGCCAGCAGTTTCCCTCATTCATCTGAAGCTTTCTTT	CASSFPHSSEAFF
TRBD2	few	TRBV20-1	TRBJ2-1	TGCAGTGCTAGTTTAAAGGGACTAGCGGGGGCCTCCTCCTACAATGAGCAGTTCTTC	CSASLKGLAGASSYNEQFF
-	-	TRBV3-1	TRBJ1-2	TGTGCCAGCAGCCAAGACGGGGGACTCTATGGCTACACCTTC	CASSQDGGLYGYTF
-	-	TRBV5-4	TRBJ2-7	TGTGCCAGCAGCCATGGAGGCACGAGCTCCTACGAGCAGTACTTC	CASSHGGTSSYEQYF
TRBD2	-	TRBV2	TRBJ2-2	TGTGCCGGAGACAGCGGGGGGGCCAAGACCGGGGAGCTGTTTTTT	CAGDSGGAKTGELFF
-	many	TRBV7-9	TRBJ2-3	TGTGCCAGCAGCTTGCCGGCGCGGAGCACAGATACGCAGTATTTT	CASSLPARSTDTQYF
-	few	TRBV6-5	TRBJ2-2	TGTGCCAGCAGTTACGGCGAGCGGACCGGGGAGCTGTTTTTT	CASSYGERTGELFF
-	-	TRBV2	TRBJ2-1	TGTGCCAGCAGTGGGACGCAAGACAATGAGCAGTTCTTC	CASSGTQDNEQFF
-	-	TRBV7-2	TRBJ1-2	TGTGCCAGCAGCTTAGGGGAAGAAGGCTACACCTTC	CASSLGEEGYTF
TRBD2	few	TRBV12-3/TRBV12-4	TRBJ2-1	TGTGCCAGCACCACCGGGACTAGCCGACTGAGCTCCTACAATGAGCAGTTCTTC	CASTTGTSRLSSYNEQFF
-	-	TRBV27	TRBJ2-4	TGTGCCAGCAGCCCCGTCTATGGGACCGCCAAAAACATTCAGTACTTC	CASSPVYGTAKNIQYF
-	-	TRBV6-5	TRBJ1-2	TGTGCCAGCCGCCGGGACACCAACTATGGCTACACCTTC	CASRRDTNYGYTF
-	-	TRBV11-2	TRBJ1-6	TGTGCCAGCAGCTTAGATCCAGCATGGAATTCACCCCTCCACTTT	CASSLDPAWNSPLHF
-	-	TRBV4-3	TRBJ1-5	TGCGCCAGCGGCCAAGCAGGCAACAATCAGCCCCAGCATTTT	CASGQAGNNQPQHF
-	few	TRBV6-1	TRBJ1-1	TGTGCCAGCAGTGCGACAGTCAACACTGAAGCTTTCTTT	CASSATVNTEAFF
-	many	TRBV4-1	TRBJ1-4	TGCGCCAGCAGCCAAGTAGTAATTGAGGGGACGACTAATGAAAAACTGTTTTTT	CASSQVVIEGTTNEKLFF
TRBD2	few	TRBV20-1	TRBJ2-1	TGCAGTGCTAGAAGGAGACGGACTAGCGGAGCCTACAATGAGCAGTTCTTC	CSARRRRTSGAYNEQFF
TRBD2	few	TRBV4-3	TRBJ2-1	TGCGCCAGCAGCCAAATAGGGACTAGCGGTTCCTACAATGAGCAGTTCTTC	CASSQIGTSGSYNEQFF
-	many	TRBV5-4	TRBJ1-1	TGTGCCAGCAGCTTAAGGATCGACACTGAAGCTTTCTTT	CASSLRIDTEAFF
-	-	TRBV5-1	TRBJ1-1	TGCGCCAGCAGCGGGCGCACCGGGGACACTGAAGCTTTCTTT	CASSGRTGDTEAFF
TRBD2	few	TRBV7-2	TRBJ2-1	TGTGCCAGCAGCTTAGTCGTTAGCGGGGGGGTCCGGTTCTTC	CASSLVVSGGVRFF
-	-	TRBV7-9	TRBJ2-3	TGTGCCAGCAGCTTAAACATGGGAACTCCCACAGATACGCAGTATTTT	CASSLNMGTPTDTQYF
TRBD1	-	TRBV6-5	TRBJ2-5	TGTGCCAGCAGTTACACAAGGACAGGGAAAAAAGAGACCCAGTACTTC	CASSYTRTGKKETQYF
TRBD1	-	TRBV5-4	TRBJ2-7	TGTGCCAGCAGCACGGCGGACAGGGCTCTCGGGGAGCAGTACTTC	CASSTADRALGEQYF
-	few	TRBV5-1	TRBJ2-5	TGCGCCAGCAGGGAACAGGCCAGCGGGGAGACCCAGTACTTC	CASREQASGETQYF
TRBD1	few	TRBV12-3/TRBV12-4	TRBJ1-5	TGTGCCAGCAGGGTGCAGGGGGGCGACCAGCCCCAGCATTTT	CASRVQGGDQPQHF
-	-	TRBV7-2	TRBJ2-7	TGTGCCAGCAGCTGGCGTAATCCGGGACCCGTGAGGGAGGAGCAGTACTTC	CASSWRNPGPVREEQYF
TRBD1	few	TRBV10-3	TRBJ2-7	TGTGCCATCACAGGACAGGGGGCCTACGAGCAGTACTTC	CAITGQGAYEQYF
-	few	TRBV7-9	TRBJ2-3	TGTGCCAGCAGCTCCCCCGGGAAACTAGATACGCAGTATTTT	CASSSPGKLDTQYF
TRBD2	-	TRBV27	TRBJ2-3	TGTGCCAGCAGCTCGGGACTAGCGAGCACAGATACGCAGTATTTT	CASSSGLASTDTQYF
-	-	TRBV2	TRBJ2-2	TGTGCCACTGGGAGGCCGAACACCGGGGAGCTGTTTTTT	CATGRPNTGELFF
-	-	TRBV28	TRBJ2-5	TGTGCCAGCAGGGAAGGGACACTAGAGACCCAGTACTTC	CASREGTLETQYF
TRBD1	-	TRBV9	TRBJ1-1	TGTGCCAGCAGCGTCGGCTGGGACAGGGACACTGAAGCTTTCTTT	CASSVGWDRDTEAFF
TRBD1	many	TRBV11-1	TRBJ2-7	TGTGCCAGCAGCACAGCCACAGGGGAGCGCGAGCAGTACTTC	CASSTATGEREQYF
TRBD1	-	TRBV5-1	TRBJ1-4	TGCGCCAGCGCGATGGACAGGGGTAATGAAAAACTGTTTTTT	CASAMDRGNEKLFF